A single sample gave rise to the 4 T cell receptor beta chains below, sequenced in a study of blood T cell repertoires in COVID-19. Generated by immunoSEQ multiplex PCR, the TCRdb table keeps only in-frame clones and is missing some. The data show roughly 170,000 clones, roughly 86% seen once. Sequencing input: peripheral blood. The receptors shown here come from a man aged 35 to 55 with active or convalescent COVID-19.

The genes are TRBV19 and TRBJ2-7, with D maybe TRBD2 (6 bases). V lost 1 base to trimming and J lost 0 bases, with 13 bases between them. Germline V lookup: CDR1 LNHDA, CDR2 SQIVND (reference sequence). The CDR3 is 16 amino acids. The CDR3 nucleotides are TGTGCCAGTAGTATAGGTTTCGGAGGGAACTCCTACGAGCAGTACTTC. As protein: CASSIGFGGNSYEQYF.

CDR3 bases: TGTGCCAGCAGCGAACAGGGGCGGGGGGATTACGAGCAGTACTTC. Translating gives CASSEQGRGDYEQYF. V usage is TRBV5-8 and J usage is TRBJ2-7, with D tentatively TRBD2 (8 bases). Trimming pared 4 bases from V and 4 bases from J, leaving 18 bases between. There are 15 residues in the CDR3. Germline V CDR1 and CDR2: SGHTS, YDEGEE. Filled out from reference TRBV5-8 and TRBJ2-7, the complete variable domain reads EAGVTQSPTHLIKTRGQQATLRCSPISGHTSVYWYQQALGLGLQFLLWYDEGEERNRGNFPPRFSGRQFPNYSSELNVNALELEDSALYLCASSEQGRGDYEQYFGPGTRLTVT.

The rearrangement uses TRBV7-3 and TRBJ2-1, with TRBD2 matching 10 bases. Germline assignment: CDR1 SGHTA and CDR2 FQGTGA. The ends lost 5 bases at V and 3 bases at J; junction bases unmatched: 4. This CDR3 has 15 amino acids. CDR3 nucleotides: TGTGCCAGCAGCCCTAGGACTAGCGGCTACAATGAGCAGTTCTTC. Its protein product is CASSPRTSGYNEQFF.

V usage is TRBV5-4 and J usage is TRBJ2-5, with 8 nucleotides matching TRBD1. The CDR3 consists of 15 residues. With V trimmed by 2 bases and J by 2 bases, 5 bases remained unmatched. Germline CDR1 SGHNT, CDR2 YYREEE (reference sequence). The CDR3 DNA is TGTGCCAGCAGCTTTAACCAGGGGGCACAAGAGACCCAGTACTTC. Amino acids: CASSFNQGAQETQYF.